This TCR beta chain was captured in a study of T-cell memory formation after mild COVID-19 (dated by TCRdb to 2020 to 2022). Regarding the study in general: Most TCR sequence clusters were specific to one of the two donors. Two young, previously healthy adult volunteers, one female and one male, were included in the cohort. In two donors, T-cell clones that expanded and contracted after mild COVID-19 were followed by sequencing TCRalpha and TCRbeta repertoires longitudinally.

Sequencing relied on an Illumina NovaSeq 6000. cDNA libraries for TCRalpha and TCRbeta were prepared by 5'RACE using constant-segment primers, with sample barcodes and unique molecular identifiers added. Trizol reagent was used to extract RNA from every sample. Library amplification was performed in two PCR steps, and a second sample barcode and Illumina TruSeq adapters were introduced in the second step. Sequencing of libraries was performed on an Illumina NovaSeq with 2 x 150 bp paired-end reads. The published analysis was carried out like this. With migec v1.2.7, reads were demultiplexed and then collapsed into UMI-guided consensus sequences. Using mixcr v2.1.11, UMI consensuses were aligned to TRA and TRB V and J templates and then assembled into clonotypes. A clonotype was counted as expanded or contracted only if both edgeR and NoisET called the change significant, with noise models trained on biological replicates. edgeR calls used a false discovery rate-adjusted p below 0.01 and a log2 fold-change threshold of 1. PCA with hierarchical clustering of max-normalized trajectories of the 1000 most abundant clonotypes was used as exploratory dynamics analysis. Separately sequenced CD4+ and CD8+ repertoires were used to assign a CD4 or CD8 phenotype to each responding clone. The raw public reads went through TCRdb reprocessing: fastp at Q25, MiXCR clone calling, in-frame beta chains kept. When rows share a CDR3 protein, they turn into one entry using the most common DNA and genes. TCRdb's processing, not the study's, gives the V and J calls here. Within this sample are around 370,000 distinct CDR3 sequences, with around a fifth of them counted one time only. The top ten hold roughly an eighth of the sample.

PBMCs were isolated by Ficoll-Paque density gradient centrifugation. Paper-wide results and their limitations: From day 15 to 85, contracting clones showed balanced CD4/CD8 phenotypes, whereas a second wave of clones that expanded from day 15 to 37 leaned towards CD4+. The second-wave clones that peaked on day 37 were not confirmed to be SARS-CoV-2 specific. Contracting CD4+ clones turned up mainly in the CM and EM memory subsets, whereas EMRA was where CD8+ clones were enriched. Some responding clones were detected in pre-infection memory, which suggested that pre-existing cross-reactive memory T cells had joined the SARS-CoV-2 response. Only a couple of mild cases were covered by the study, and larger cohorts that include severe cases with pre-infection samples were considered necessary.

On this clonotype itself: It lacks a known antigen. The input lacks base qualities; no much larger clone sits a single base away.

V and J are truncated by 1 base and 2 bases respectively, leaving an intervening sequence of 12 bases. The CDR3 runs 16 residues from the cysteine to the phenylalanine. Here the CDR3 DNA is all that survives: 48 bases in frame from base 1. Reading the germline V gene gives CDR1 SGHDN and CDR2 FVKESK. Specimen: PBMCs or a T cell subset sorted from them (not recorded which). This chain is built from TRBV14 and TRBJ2-1; the D segment cannot be called with confidence. The receptor was derived from an adult woman who had mild COVID-19 (a few samples of this study predate the infection). The sample titles of this study are shuffled in the database, so cell type and time point are left out; the donor was told from shared clones. The CDR3 reads CASSQGRQTPYNEQFF. DNA sequence: TGTGCCAGCAGCCAAGGCAGGCAGACCCCCTACAATGAGCAGTTCTTC.